This TCR beta chain was captured in a study of beta chain features in type 1 diabetes. Background on the study: Healthy donors resembled patients in age, gender and cell yields.

J lost 0 bases, V lost 5 bases, and 6 bases had no gene match. The V gene's germline CDR1 is MNHNY and CDR2 SVGAGI (reference sequence). The length of the CDR3 is 16 residues. As every portion of the isolated RNA was reverse transcribed, the sequencing read expressed TCRB transcripts. The protocol was immunoSEQ multiplex PCR, while the TCRdb copy is restricted to in-frame clones and leaves out a portion. Of 300,000 to 400,000 clones listed, around 12% are singletons. The sequence was obtained from a man aged 18 to 35 in good health. Sequencing was done on a sample of naive CD4+ T cells from blood. The gene calls are TRBV6-6 and TRBJ2-1, with 8 bases fitting TRBD2. The CDR3 is CASSKIAGSSYNEQFF. CDR3 DNA sequence: TGTGCCAGCAGTAAAATAGCGGGGAGCTCCTACAATGAGCAGTTCTTC.